The 16 T cell receptor beta chains presented below share a single source sample, sequenced in a study of T cell responses to AZD1222 COVID-19 vaccine. The protocol was immunoSEQ multiplex PCR, while the TCRdb copy is restricted to in-frame clones and leaves out a portion. The sample holds some 190,000 clones, approximately 94% seen once. This specimen consisted of peripheral blood, obtained 28 days after the second dose of the MenACWY control vaccine. The source of these receptors is an adult who received the MenACWY meningococcal vaccine as a control.

In DNA form, the CDR3 reads TGTGCCAGCAGTCACCCCCGACAGGGGGGGGTTGAGCAGTTCTTC. Its protein is CASSHPRQGGVEQFF. The chain couples TRBV6-5 to TRBJ2-1, with 9 bases that match TRBD1. With 5 bases clipped from V and 9 bases from J, the junction kept 11 bases outside the gene matches. The CDR3 is 15 amino acids. Germline CDR1 MNHEY, CDR2 SVGAGI.

The rearrangement links TRBV4-3 to TRBJ1-2; D not certain. The length of the CDR3 is 15 residues. Germline-derived CDR1 and CDR2 are LGHNA and YSLEER. Deletions cut 4 bases from V and 1 base from J, with 13 bases between. CDR3 amino acids: CASSPSRSFNYGYTF. The DNA for the CDR3 is TGCGCCAGCAGCCCCTCGAGGAGTTTTAACTATGGCTACACCTTC.

V usage is TRBV28 and J usage is TRBJ1-1; TRBD1 agrees at 8 bases. The CDR3 extends over 14 amino acids. V was clipped by 6 bases and J by 1 base; unmatched bases: 4. Germline V gives CDR1 MDHEN, CDR2 SYDVKM. The chain's CDR3 is CASRPGGWNTEAFF. Written as DNA, the CDR3 is TGTGCCAGCAGACCAGGGGGCTGGAACACTGAAGCTTTCTTT.

The chain uses TRBV5-4 and TRBJ1-1; 10 nucleotides match TRBD1. With V trimmed by 4 bases and J by 2 bases, 8 bases remained unmatched. The germline CDR1 and CDR2 sequences are SGHNT and YYREEE (reference sequence). CDR3 length equals 16 residues. CDR3: CASSGGQGVKNTEAFF. The CDR3 DNA reads as TGTGCCAGCAGCGGAGGACAGGGGGTAAAAAACACTGAAGCTTTCTTT.

The chain combines TRBV24-1 with TRBJ2-2; unclear D gene. Germline V lookup: CDR1 KGHDR, CDR2 SFDVKD. The V and J ends lost 0 bases and 6 bases respectively, with 4 bases between them. The CDR3 consists of 13 residues. Here the CDR3 reads CATSDLLPGELFF. The CDR3 DNA reads TGTGCCACCAGTGATTTGCTACCCGGGGAGCTGTTTTTT.

With respect to this clone: The same CDR3 is also encoded by other DNA sequences in this sample. The CDR3: CASSPGLGTDTQYF. The CDR3 DNA is TGTGCCAGCAGCCCCGGGTTAGGGACAGATACGCAGTATTTT. V is TRBV9 and J is TRBJ2-3; D unclear. V dropped 4 bases and J dropped 3 bases, with 12 bases sitting between them. This CDR3 contains 14 residues. Germline-derived CDR1 and CDR2 are SGDLS and YYNGEE. The full variable domain, its missing parts supplied by reference TRBV9 and TRBJ2-3, is DSGVTQTPKHLITATGQRVTLRCSPRSGDLSVYWYQQSLDQGLQFLIQYYNGEERAKGNILERFSAQQFPDLHSELNLSSLELGDSALYFCASSPGLGTDTQYFGPGTRLTVL.

The J gene is TRBJ2-1, the V gene TRBV5-4; the match to TRBD2 covers 16 bases. The CDR3 runs 17 residues. V was pared by 4 bases and J by 13 bases, with 14 bases of the junction left unmatched. CDR1 SGHNT and CDR2 YYREEE come from the germline V gene (reference sequence). The DNA for the CDR3 is TGTGCCAGCAGCCAGCCGGGGACTAGCGGGGGGGACAAGGGCCAGTTCTTC. This sequence encodes CASSQPGTSGGDKGQFF. The variable domain in full, with the rest retrieved from reference TRBV5-4 and TRBJ2-1, is ETGVTQSPTHLIKTRGQQVTLRCSSQSGHNTVSWYQQALGQGPQFIFQYYREEENGRGNFPPRFSGLQFPNYSSELNVNALELDDSALYLCASSQPGTSGGDKGQFFGPGTRLTVL.

The chain recombines TRBV27 with TRBJ2-3; 10 nucleotides align to TRBD1. Unmatched junction bases numbered 14, after V lost 3 bases and J lost 2 bases. CDR1 is MNHEY and CDR2 is SMNVEV in the germline V gene (reference sequence). CDR3 length: 19 residues. The CDR3 nucleotides are TGTGCCAGCAGTTTCTTGGGACAGGGGCTCCAGAAGAACACAGATACGCAGTATTTT. Translating it yields CASSFLGQGLQKNTDTQYF.

V usage is TRBV9 and J usage is TRBJ1-2; D unclear. From germline, CDR1 is SGDLS and CDR2 YYNGEE. The V and J ends lost 5 bases and 2 bases respectively, with 10 bases between them. The CDR3 has 13 amino acids. The CDR3 reads CASSADGNYGYTF. CDR3 in DNA: TGTGCCAGCAGTGCGGACGGGAACTATGGCTACACCTTC.

The chain has TRBV7-9 and TRBJ1-3; D gene ambiguous. The V gene lost 5 bases and the J gene lost 0 bases, with 14 bases spanning the gap. The CDR3 is made up of 16 amino acids. Per germline, CDR1 SEHNR and CDR2 FQNEAQ (reference sequence). CDR3 DNA: TGTGCCAGCAGCAGGCGCAGGACGGACTCTGGAAACACCATATATTTT. Translating gives CASSRRRTDSGNTIYF.

The chain uses TRBV18 and TRBJ1-1, with D unclear. CDR1 KGHSH and CDR2 LQKENI come from the germline V gene. V was clipped by 0 bases and J by 11 bases, with 13 bases between them. The length of the CDR3 is 13 residues. CDR3 in DNA: TGTGCCAGCTCACCACCCGGCAAACTTCAGGCTTTCTTT. Its protein product is CASSPPGKLQAFF.

CDR3 region: CASSLSGGSGETQYF. The CDR3 nucleotides are TGTGCCAGCAGCCTAAGCGGGGGTTCTGGAGAGACCCAGTACTTC. This chain joins TRBV28 and TRBJ2-5; 8 bases agree with TRBD2. The CDR3 contains 15 residues. The germline CDR1 and CDR2 sequences are MDHEN and SYDVKM. Trimming removed 6 bases from V and 4 bases from J; junction bases left unmatched: 10. The variable domain in full, completed from reference TRBV28 and TRBJ2-5, reads DVKVTQSSRYLVKRTGEKVFLECVQDMDHENMFWYRQDPGLGLRLIYFSYDVKMKEKGDIPEGYSVSREKKERFSLILESASTNQTSMYLCASSLSGGSGETQYFGPGTRLLVL.

This chain connects TRBV6-5 to TRBJ2-1; no reliable D call. The germline V gene has CDR1 MNHEY and CDR2 SVGAGI. Trimming pared 2 bases from V and 3 bases from J, leaving 5 bases between. The CDR3 has 13 amino acids. As DNA, the CDR3 is TGTGCCAGCAGTTACAACCTCTACAATGAGCAGTTCTTC. Residues: CASSYNLYNEQFF.

The chain couples TRBV6-5 to TRBJ1-1; D is uncertain. V was clipped by 0 bases and J by 3 bases, with 11 bases between them. This CDR3 comprises 15 residues. Germline V gene data show CDR1 as MNHEY and CDR2 as SVGAGI. The CDR3 loop is CASSYSIRKDTEAFF. CDR3 in DNA: TGTGCCAGCAGTTACTCAATCAGGAAGGACACTGAAGCTTTCTTT.

The V and J genes are TRBV6-5 and TRBJ2-2; 9 bases map to TRBD1. V shed 4 bases and J 5 bases; nucleotides not matched to a gene: 2. Germline CDR1 reads MNHEY; CDR2 reads SVGAGI. The CDR3 length is 14 residues. For the CDR3, the DNA is TGTGCCAGCAGTTCGGGACAGGGTACCGGGGAGCTGTTTTTT. This gives the protein CASSSGQGTGELFF.

The chain joins TRBV30 to TRBJ2-2; the D gene could be TRBD1 or TRBD2 (5 bases each). In germline, CDR1 is GTSNPN, CDR2 SVGIG (reference sequence). This CDR3 comprises 13 residues. V gave up 2 bases and J gave up 4 bases, with 8 bases separating them. CDR3 coding DNA: TGTGCCTGGAGTCTTGGGGGCACCGGGGAGCTGTTTTTT. Translating it yields CAWSLGGTGELFF.